The present T cell receptor (beta chain) was sequenced within a study of blood T cell repertoires in COVID-19. Study at large: COVID-19 samples from acute and convalescent phases originated in the United States, Italy and Spain.

The method was immunoSEQ multiplex PCR; TCRdb's version includes in-frame clones alone and lacks a portion of them. The data hold around 140,000 clones, with roughly 86% observed a single time. V dropped 2 bases and J dropped 0 bases, with 5 bases sitting between them. The germline gives CDR1 SGHRS, CDR2 YFSETQ. CDR3 length: 13 residues. The sequenced sample consisted of peripheral blood. The receptor was derived from a woman in her 70s with COVID-19, enrolled during active disease. The V gene is TRBV5-1, the J gene TRBJ1-1; D uncertain. The CDR3 DNA reads as TGCGCCAGCAGCTTAGACTTGAACACTGAAGCTTTCTTT. Protein sequence: CASSLDLNTEAFF.